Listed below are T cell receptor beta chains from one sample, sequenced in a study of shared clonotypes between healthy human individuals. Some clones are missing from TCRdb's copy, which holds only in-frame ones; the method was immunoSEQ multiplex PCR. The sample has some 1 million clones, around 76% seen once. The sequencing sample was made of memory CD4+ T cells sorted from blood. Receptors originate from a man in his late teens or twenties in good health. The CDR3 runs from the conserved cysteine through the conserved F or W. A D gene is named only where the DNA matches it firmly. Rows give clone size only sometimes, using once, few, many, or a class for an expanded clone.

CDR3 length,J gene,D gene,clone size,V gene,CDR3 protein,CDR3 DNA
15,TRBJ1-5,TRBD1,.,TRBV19,CASSMRDRGNQPQHF,TGTGCCAGTAGTATGAGAGACAGGGGCAATCAGCCCCAGCATTTT
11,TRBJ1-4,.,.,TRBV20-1,CSAITNEKLFF,TGCAGTGCTATTACGAATGAAAAACTGTTTTTT
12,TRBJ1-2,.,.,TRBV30,CAWTAGRRGYTF,TGTGCCTGGACGGCAGGCCGAAGAGGCTACACCTTC
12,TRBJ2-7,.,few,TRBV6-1,CATNRAGGEQYF,TGTGCCACAAACAGGGCCGGGGGCGAGCAGTACTTC
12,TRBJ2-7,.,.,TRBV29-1,CSVAIGGSEQYF,TGCAGCGTTGCCATCGGGGGCTCCGAGCAGTACTTC
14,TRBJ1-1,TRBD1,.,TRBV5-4,CASSGGQLNTEAFF,TGTGCCAGCAGCGGGGGACAGCTAAACACTGAAGCTTTCTTT
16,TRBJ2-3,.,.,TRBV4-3,CASSQGNSPGTDTQYF,TGCGCCAGCAGCCAAGGAAACAGCCCGGGGACAGATACGCAGTATTTT
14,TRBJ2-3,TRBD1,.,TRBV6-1,CASSADRGPDTQYF,TGTGCCAGCAGTGCCGACAGGGGCCCAGATACGCAGTATTTT
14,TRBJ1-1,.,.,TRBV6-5,CASKAGWTNTEAFF,TGTGCCAGCAAAGCGGGGTGGACGAACACTGAAGCTTTCTTT
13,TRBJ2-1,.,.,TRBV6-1,CASTTQKGNEQFF,TGTGCCAGCACAACCCAAAAGGGCAATGAGCAGTTCTTC
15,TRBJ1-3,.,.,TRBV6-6,CASSYPQGGRNTIYF,TGTGCCAGCAGTTACCCTCAGGGTGGTCGAAACACCATATATTTT
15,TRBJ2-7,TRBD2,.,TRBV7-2,CASSLGGLAGGEQYF,TGTGCCAGCAGCTTAGGAGGACTAGCGGGAGGCGAGCAGTACTTC
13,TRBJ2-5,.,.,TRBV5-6,CASSSGQKETQYF,TGTGCCAGCAGCTCTGGACAGAAGGAGACCCAGTACTTC
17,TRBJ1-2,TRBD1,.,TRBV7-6,CASSRGTGGSFPYGYTF,TGTGCCAGCAGCCGCGGGACAGGCGGAAGCTTCCCCTATGGCTACACCTTC
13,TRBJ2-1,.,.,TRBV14,CASSQDQASTQFF,TGTGCCAGCAGCCAAGATCAAGCAAGCACGCAGTTCTTC
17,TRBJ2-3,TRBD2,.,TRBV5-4,CASRSSGTSGGTDTQYF,TGTGCCAGCAGGTCATCCGGGACTAGCGGGGGAACAGATACGCAGTATTTT
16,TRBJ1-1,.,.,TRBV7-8,CASSLVRVPLNTEAFF,TGTGCCAGCAGCTTAGTCAGGGTCCCCCTGAACACTGAAGCTTTCTTT
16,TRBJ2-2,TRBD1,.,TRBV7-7,CASSATGGSTTGELFF,TGTGCTAGCAGCGCGACAGGGGGCAGTACCACCGGGGAGCTGTTTTTT
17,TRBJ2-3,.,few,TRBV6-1,CASSGTGFRTLTDTQYF,TGTGCCAGCAGTGGAACCGGGTTCCGGACGTTGACAGATACGCAGTATTTT
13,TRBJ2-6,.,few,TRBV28,CASSPPGANVLTF,TGTGCCAGCAGTCCACCTGGGGCCAACGTCCTGACTTTC
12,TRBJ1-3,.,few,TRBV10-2,CASSPNGNTIYF,TGCGCCAGCAGTCCCAATGGAAACACCATATATTTT
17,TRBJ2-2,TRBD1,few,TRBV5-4,CASSSSKQGPGTGELFF,TGTGCCAGCAGCTCCTCAAAACAGGGGCCGGGCACCGGGGAGCTGTTTTTT
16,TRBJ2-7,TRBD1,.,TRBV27,CASSPLLGTGIYEQYF,TGTGCCAGCAGTCCGCTGTTGGGGACAGGAATCTACGAGCAGTACTTC
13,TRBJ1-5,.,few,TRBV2,CASSAGLSQPQHF,TGTGCCAGCAGTGCTGGGCTGAGTCAGCCCCAGCATTTT
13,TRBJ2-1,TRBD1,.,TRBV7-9,CASSSSGGNEQFF,TGTGCCAGCAGCTCCTCAGGGGGCAATGAGCAGTTCTTC
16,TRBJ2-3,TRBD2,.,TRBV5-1,CASSLAWTSATDTQYF,TGCGCCAGCAGCTTGGCTTGGACTAGCGCCACAGATACGCAGTATTTT
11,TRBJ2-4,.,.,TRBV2,CASSAGIAQSF,TGTGCCAGCAGTGCAGGAATTGCCCAGTCTTTC
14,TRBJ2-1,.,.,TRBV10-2,CASSEKLGSNEQFF,TGCGCCAGCAGTGAGAAGTTGGGGAGCAATGAGCAGTTCTTC
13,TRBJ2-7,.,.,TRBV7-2,CASSLAWSLEQYF,TGTGCCAGCAGCTTAGCTTGGTCCCTCGAGCAGTACTTC
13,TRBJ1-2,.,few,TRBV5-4,CASSLERGNRCTF,TGTGCCAGCAGCTTGGAAAGAGGGAATAGGTGCACCTTC
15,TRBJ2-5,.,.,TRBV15,CATSPFGGAKETQYF,TGTGCCACCAGCCCATTTGGGGGGGCTAAAGAGACCCAGTACTTC
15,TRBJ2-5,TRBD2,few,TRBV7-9,CASSIRLAAQETQYF,TGTGCCAGCAGCATAAGACTAGCGGCGCAAGAGACCCAGTACTTC
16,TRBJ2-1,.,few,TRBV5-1,CASSVRELGSYNEQFF,TGCGCCAGCAGCGTACGGGAACTAGGTTCCTACAATGAGCAGTTCTTC
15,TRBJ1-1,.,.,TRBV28,CASSSTESMNTEAFF,TGTGCCAGCAGTTCGACAGAATCCATGAACACTGAAGCTTTCTTT
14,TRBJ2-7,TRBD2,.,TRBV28,CASTVSGGSYEQYF,TGTGCCAGCACCGTCAGCGGGGGTTCCTACGAGCAGTACTTC
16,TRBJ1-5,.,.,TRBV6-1,CASSELPGAGGQPQHF,TGTGCCAGCAGTGAACTACCAGGGGCTGGAGGGCAGCCCCAGCATTTT
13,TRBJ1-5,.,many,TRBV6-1,CASIRGPGQPQHF,TGTGCCAGTATACGGGGACCGGGGCAGCCCCAGCATTTT
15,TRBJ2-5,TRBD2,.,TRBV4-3,CASSQTTGGVETQYF,TGCGCCAGCAGCCAAACAACGGGAGGAGTAGAGACCCAGTACTTC
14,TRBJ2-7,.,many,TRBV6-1,CASSKAGLSYEQYF,TGTGCCAGCAGCAAAGCGGGTCTCTCCTACGAGCAGTACTTC
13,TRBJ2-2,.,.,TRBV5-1,CASSFPNTGELFF,TGCGCCAGCAGCTTTCCAAACACCGGGGAGCTGTTTTTT
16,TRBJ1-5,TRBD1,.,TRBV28,CASDGVEGAGNQPQHF,TGTGCCAGCGATGGAGTGGAGGGGGCTGGCAATCAGCCCCAGCATTTT
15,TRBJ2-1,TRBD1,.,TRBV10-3,CAITPRQGLYNEQFF,TGTGCCATCACTCCACGACAGGGCCTCTACAATGAGCAGTTCTTC
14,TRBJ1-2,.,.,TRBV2,CASLLKAANYGYTF,TGTGCCAGCCTGTTAAAGGCAGCTAACTATGGCTACACCTTC
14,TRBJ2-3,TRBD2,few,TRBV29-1,CSVEDPRGGDTQYF,TGCAGCGTTGAAGATCCCCGGGGGGGAGATACGCAGTATTTT
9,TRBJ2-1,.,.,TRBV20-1,CSAENEQFF,TGCAGTGCCGAAAATGAGCAGTTCTTC
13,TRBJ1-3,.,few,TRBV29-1,CSVVTDSGNTIYF,TGCAGCGTTGTCACAGACTCTGGAAACACCATATATTTT
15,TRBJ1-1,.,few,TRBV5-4,CASSSDVGRRTEAFF,TGTGCCAGCAGCTCCGACGTTGGGCGACGAACTGAAGCTTTCTTT
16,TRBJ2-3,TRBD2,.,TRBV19,CASSTSGMASTDTQYF,TGTGCCAGTAGTACTAGCGGGATGGCCAGCACAGATACGCAGTATTTT
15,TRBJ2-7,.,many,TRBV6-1,CASLIGLGWNYEQYF,TGTGCCAGCCTCATAGGCTTGGGATGGAACTACGAGCAGTACTTC
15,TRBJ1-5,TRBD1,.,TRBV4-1,CASSQDRQGSQPQHF,TGCGCCAGCAGCCAAGACCGACAGGGGAGTCAGCCCCAGCATTTT
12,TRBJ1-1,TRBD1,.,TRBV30,CAWSPRDSEAFF,TGTGCCTGGAGTCCCCGGGACAGTGAAGCTTTCTTT